This entry describes one TCR beta chain. There are a few counts of this clonotype. Its antigen is unknown. Nothing much larger sits one base from this clone, and base qualities are not available. The data were obtained in a study of blood T cells in healthy people across ages (dated by TCRdb to between 2015 and 2017). The study in broad terms: In model experiments, template switching captured about one uniquely barcoded TCR beta cDNA molecule for every two T cells. Using deep sequencing normalized with unique cDNA molecular identifiers, the study measured how TCR beta repertoire diversity changes with age. Donors of different ages were randomly distributed across sequencing lanes to avoid experimental bias. Donors were grouped into four age groups: young (average about 15 years), middle-aged (39), aged (62) and long-lived (82). Two additional independent replicas of 1 million unique cDNA reads from the same blood draw were analyzed for two donors (one aged 18 to 30 and one aged 80 or older). Study-level results and caveats: Conclusive comparison of naive and antigen-experienced compartments was prevented by the profiling of bulk unsorted PBMCs. Observed TCR beta diversity per million T cells fell roughly linearly with age, and a significant reduction was already apparent by age about 36. The long-lived group showed more naive CD4+ T cells, fewer expanded clones and increased TCR diversity than the aged group, suggesting age selection. The CMV infection status of donors was not known, potentially confounding age-related changes in expanded clonotypes. Observed TCR beta diversity correlated strongly with the percentage of naive T cells measured by flow cytometry. Estimates of total diversity from one million sequenced T cells were regarded as lower bounds and underestimates.

Donors were a few dozen systemically healthy Caucasian individuals from Russia aged roughly 6 to 90 years. Each donor gave ten milliliters of peripheral blood, collected into EDTA-treated Vacutainer tubes. Ficoll-Paque density-gradient centrifugation was used to isolate PBMCs, with at least 7 million obtained per sample. Trizol reagent was used to extract total RNA from the PBMCs, yielding at least 6 micrograms per sample. For every donor, an aliquot of PBMCs went through flow cytometry to measure the percentages of naive CD45RAhigh/CD27high T cells. Libraries were constructed by 5' RACE. Sequencing took place on an Illumina HiSeq 2500. The second PCR ran for roughly 6 to 11 cycles and used a J-beta primer mix along with a sample-barcoded 5' primer. A unique molecular identifier was introduced onto each TCR beta cDNA molecule by a template-switch 5' adaptor carrying 12 random nucleotides. Each sample yielded at least 2.5 million CDR3-containing paired-end reads. The Mint cDNA synthesis kit, primed by a TRBC-specific oligonucleotide, was used to synthesize first-strand cDNA from all RNA. Following uracil-DNA glycosylase treatment, all cDNA underwent a first 18-cycle PCR with the universal primers M1SS and BC2_uni_R. As for the authors' bioinformatics: For normalization, 1 million high-quality reads were randomly selected from each sample, with every read carrying a distinct molecular identifier. Instead of being binned into consensus sequences, reads with shared molecular identifiers were discarded. CDR3 identification, clonotype clustering and error correction used MiTCR with a Q25 quality threshold and the strictest error-elimination algorithm. A nonparametric unseen species model using Euler transformation provided a lower-bound estimate of total TCR beta diversity. TCRdb reprocessed the public reads (quality trimming at Q25 with fastp, clone calling with MiXCR) and kept in-frame beta chains. Each CDR3 protein appears once, grouped with its most common genes and DNA. These V and J calls are TCRdb output, not the study's own analysis. Across this sample there are more than 800,000 distinct CDR3 sequences, with less than 50% seen only once. Over 15% of the sample is taken by the ten largest.

V and J are trimmed by 4 bases and 7 bases, and the gene matches miss 5 bases of the junction. From cysteine to phenylalanine, the CDR3 is 15 amino acids long. The only DNA kept is the CDR3, 45 bases in frame from the first base. The rearrangement combines TRBV12-3 or TRBV12-4 with TRBJ2-2, and TRBD1 matches 11 of the central bases. The TCR comes from a woman aged 60-75 years in good health. Sequenced: blood. The DNA reads TGTGCCAGCAGTTCGGACAGGGGGCAAAGCGGGGAGCTGTTTTTT. This codes for CASSSDRGQSGELFF.